A single sample gave rise to the 18 T cell receptor beta chains below, sequenced in a study of blood T cell repertoires in COVID-19. Profiling relied on immunoSEQ multiplex PCR, and the TCRdb table lists in-frame clones only, not all of them. Among 150,000 to 200,000 clones listed, 80% to 90% were seen once. Sequencing was performed on peripheral blood. The source is a human donor with active or convalescent COVID-19. The donor label of this sample is uncertain.

V and J are TRBV20-1 and TRBJ1-5; D is possibly TRBD1 (6 bases). V was shortened by 3 bases and J by 1 base, with 13 bases between the two germline ends. Per the germline V gene, CDR1 is DFQATT and CDR2 is SNEGSKA (reference sequence). The CDR3 spans 15 residues. The CDR3 DNA is TGCAGTGCTAGTGTGAGGGGGTACAGCAATCAGCCCCAGCATTTT. Its protein is CSASVRGYSNQPQHF.

The genes are TRBV5-4 and TRBJ2-7; 7 nucleotides align to TRBD2. V lost 4 bases to trimming and J lost 2 bases; unmatched junction nucleotides: 15. Germline V gives CDR1 SGHNT, CDR2 YYREEE (reference sequence). The CDR3 runs 17 residues. The CDR3 DNA reads as TGTGCCAGCAGCCCCCGTGGAAGAGGCGGGAGTACCTACGAGCAGTACTTC. Translation: CASSPRGRGGSTYEQYF.

This clone came up once. The gene calls are TRBV6-4 and TRBJ2-1, with 11 bases fitting TRBD1. Germline assignment: CDR1 MRHNA and CDR2 SNTAGT. CDR3 length equals 21 residues. The ends lost 0 bases at V and 0 bases at J; junction bases unmatched: 13. CDR3 nucleotide sequence: TGTGCCAGCAGTGACTCGAGTCTTAGGGACAGGGGGATGATCTCCTACAATGAGCAGTTCTTC. Its protein is CASSDSSLRDRGMISYNEQFF.

Only one count was recorded for this clone. CDR3 protein: CASSEFDGAGNTIYF. CDR3 nucleotide sequence: TGTGCCAGCAGTGAATTTGACGGGGCTGGAAACACCATATATTTT. V usage is TRBV6-1 and J usage is TRBJ1-3; no clear D. Germline CDR1 reads MNHNS; CDR2 reads SASEGT. Trimming removed 2 bases at V and 2 bases at J, with 10 bases between. CDR3 length equals 15 residues.

This sequence joins TRBV30 and TRBJ1-5; TRBD1 agrees at 10 bases. This CDR3 comprises 14 residues. V shed 7 bases and J 7 bases; nucleotides not matched to a gene: 10. CDR1 and CDR2 (germline): GTSNPN, SVGIG (reference sequence). The CDR3 protein is CASHPGQGKQPQHF. The CDR3 DNA reads as TGTGCCTCTCATCCGGGACAGGGGAAACAGCCCCAGCATTTT. The variable domain in full, with the rest retrieved from reference TRBV30 and TRBJ1-5, is SQTIHQWPATLVQPVGSPLSLECTVEGTSNPNLYWYRQAAGRGLQLLFYSVGIGQISSEVPQNLSASRPQDRQFILSSKKLLLSDSGFYLCASHPGQGKQPQHFGDGTRLSIL.

The chain is built from TRBV7-3 and TRBJ1-1, with 7 bases that match TRBD1. The CDR3 is 13 residues long. The V and J ends lost 5 bases and 4 bases, in that order; junction bases with no gene match: 4. Germline CDR1 SGHTA, CDR2 FQGTGA. Here the CDR3 reads CASSPPGGTEAFF. CDR3 coding DNA: TGTGCCAGCAGCCCCCCAGGGGGCACTGAAGCTTTCTTT.

V usage is TRBV4-1 and J usage is TRBJ1-3; possible D gene TRBD1, 6 bases. Trimming removed 3 bases at V and 4 bases at J, with 16 bases between. Germline V lookup: CDR1 MGHRA, CDR2 YSYEKL. This CDR3 is built from 16 residues. The CDR3 reads CASSHQPGGGGNTIYF. In DNA, the CDR3 is TGCGCCAGCAGCCACCAACCGGGGGGGGGCGGAAACACCATATATTTT.

The rearrangement uses TRBV18 and TRBJ1-4; 7 nucleotides align to TRBD1. The germline V gene encodes CDR1 KGHSH and CDR2 LQKENI. The CDR3 has 15 residues. The junction had 1 base not matched to a gene; V was cut back by 0 bases and J by 3 bases. The CDR3 nucleotides read TGTGCCAGCTCACCACCCGGGACAGCTAATGAAAAACTGTTTTTT. Protein product: CASSPPGTANEKLFF.

CDR3 in DNA: TGCAGCGTTGAACCCCAGGGGGCGAGGACAGATACGCAGTATTTT. This encodes CSVEPQGARTDTQYF. V usage is TRBV29-1 and J usage is TRBJ2-3; 8 bases fit TRBD1. With V trimmed by 2 bases and J by 3 bases, 7 bases remained unmatched. In germline, CDR1 is SQVTM, CDR2 ANQGSEA. This CDR3 region has 15 residues.

The V and J genes are TRBV27 and TRBJ2-3, with 9 bases lining up with TRBD2. The length of the CDR3 is 14 residues. The V gene end was trimmed by 7 bases and the J gene end by 2 bases; junction bases not matched to a gene: 4. Germline assignment: CDR1 MNHEY and CDR2 SMNVEV (reference sequence). CDR3 loop: CASNPGLATDTQYF. The CDR3 DNA sequence: TGTGCCAGCAATCCGGGACTAGCCACAGATACGCAGTATTTT.

This chain uses TRBV7-9 with TRBJ1-2, with TRBD1 as a possible D gene (5 bases). Germline CDR1 reads SEHNR; CDR2 reads FQNEAQ (reference sequence). The CDR3 extends over 13 amino acids. Trimming stripped 0 bases from V and 3 bases from J, with 5 bases between. The CDR3 DNA reads as TGTGCCAGCAGCTTAGCGACAGACTATGGCTACACCTTC. Residues: CASSLATDYGYTF. Drawing the rest from reference TRBV7-9 and TRBJ1-2, the complete variable domain is DTGVSQNPRHKITKRGQNVTFRCDPISEHNRLYWYRQTLGQGPEFLTYFQNEAQLEKSRLLSDRFSAERPKGSFSTLEIQRTEQGDSAMYLCASSLATDYGYTFGSGTRLTVV.

The chain links TRBV20-1 to TRBJ1-1; D remains unclear. Germline-derived CDR1 and CDR2 are DFQATT and SNEGSKA (reference sequence). The CDR3 has 11 amino acids. The CDR3 region is CGLSLNTEAFF. In nucleotides, the CDR3 is TGCGGCCTGTCATTGAACACTGAAGCTTTCTTT.

This rearrangement joins TRBV5-4 to TRBJ2-7; 12 bases map to TRBD2. The CDR3 has 15 amino acids. Germline V gene data show CDR1 as SGHNT and CDR2 as YYREEE (reference sequence). With 4 bases clipped from V and 0 bases from J, the junction kept 2 bases outside the gene matches. CDR3 nucleotide sequence: TGTGCCAGCAGCCAGGGACTAGCGGGCTCCTACGAGCAGTACTTC. Protein sequence: CASSQGLAGSYEQYF.

This clone was observed once. The rearrangement joins TRBV6-5 to TRBJ2-7; no clear D gene. The germline gives CDR1 MNHEY, CDR2 SVGAGI. The V end was cut by 7 bases, the J end by 2 bases, with 12 bases between. The CDR3 loop spans 13 amino acids. The chain's CDR3 is CASTSTGTYEQYF. CDR3 DNA sequence: TGTGCCAGCACCTCGACTGGTACCTACGAGCAGTACTTC.

The V and J genes are TRBV9 and TRBJ1-6, with D perhaps TRBD1 (6 bases). V was clipped by 4 bases and J by 7 bases, with 15 bases between them. The CDR3 covers 15 residues. Germline loops: CDR1 SGDLS, CDR2 YYNGEE. The CDR3 DNA sequence: TGTGCCAGCAGCTCACCGGGACAATTCAATTCACCCCTCCACTTT. This gives the protein CASSSPGQFNSPLHF.

The V and J genes are TRBV30 and TRBJ2-7, with 9 positions matching TRBD2. Germline values: CDR1 GTSNPN, CDR2 SVGIG (reference sequence). This CDR3 spans 16 amino acids. Unmatched junction bases numbered 19, after V lost 3 bases and J lost 10 bases. The CDR3 region has the DNA TGTGCCTGGAGCCAGAAAGGCCTAGCGGGGTCCTACGGTCAGTACTTC. Translated: CAWSQKGLAGSYGQYF.

V and J are TRBV5-1 and TRBJ1-1; the match to TRBD1 covers 8 bases. Germline V gene lookup returns CDR1 SGHRS and CDR2 YFSETQ. The CDR3 runs to 17 residues. J lost 0 bases, V lost 1 base, and 8 bases had no gene match. CDR3 coding DNA: TGCGCCAGCAGCTTGACGACAGGGGTTCTCATGAACACTGAAGCTTTCTTT. Amino acid sequence: CASSLTTGVLMNTEAFF.

The rearrangement uses TRBV25-1 and TRBJ2-7, with a possible D match to TRBD1 (6 bases). Germline values: CDR1 MGHDK, CDR2 SYGVNS. This CDR3 region has 13 residues. The ends were cut back, 4 bases at V and 0 bases at J, with 7 bases in the middle. CDR3 sequence (DNA): TGTGCCAGCAGTGGCAGGGGCTCCTACGAGCAGTACTTC. As protein: CASSGRGSYEQYF.